The 12 T cell receptor beta chains given below trace back to one sample, sequenced in a study of prognosis after radiotherapy for stage I lung cancer. It was by two-round multiplex PCR that TCR beta CDR3 was amplified from genomic DNA. Round one of PCR was performed, and it used primers specific to each TRBV and TRBJ gene. TCRdb itself ran the multiplex PCR reads through MiXCR, one entry per CDR3 protein. Of roughly 14,000 distinct CDR3 sequences in the sample, 55% to 65% were seen once. The material was PBMCs, obtained before or after stereotactic body radiation therapy (not recorded which). These receptors were taken from a donor aged 50 or older with non-small cell lung cancer.

Note on this clonotype: Only one base separates this from a far larger clonotype, so it likely reflects a read error. The rearrangement uses TRBV6-5 and TRBJ2-5; no clear D gene. The V gene's germline CDR1 is MNHEY and CDR2 SVGAGI. Trimming removed 4 bases at V and 2 bases at J, with 11 bases between. This CDR3 has 14 amino acids. CDR3 coding DNA: TGTGCCAGCAGTTCTAACATGGTGCAAGAGACCCAGTACTTC. This codes for CASSSNMVQETQYF.

This clonotype was seen a handful of times. This rearrangement joins TRBV2 to TRBJ2-7; TRBD2 might be the D (6 bases). The CDR3 has 16 residues. Germline V CDR1 and CDR2: SNHLY, FYNNEI. Trimming removed 1 base from V and 3 bases from J, with 16 bases in between. This chain's CDR3 is CASSEGPPWGVYEQYF. CDR3 sequence (DNA): TGTGCCAGCAGTGAAGGGCCCCCGTGGGGGGTCTACGAGCAGTACTTC.

J is TRBJ2-2 and V is TRBV30; D uncertain. Germline V gene lookup returns CDR1 GTSNPN and CDR2 SVGIG (reference sequence). Between the trimmed V and J ends, which lost 0 bases and 1 base, there was a span of 3 bases. This CDR3 is built from 13 residues. CDR3 nucleotides: TGTGCCTGGAGTGTACTGAACACCGGGGAGCTGTTTTTT. Residues: CAWSVLNTGELFF.

Relative to its sample, this clonotype is medium-sized. This chain links TRBV28 with TRBJ1-2; D gene ambiguous. CDR1 and CDR2 (germline): MDHEN, SYDVKM. V shed 10 bases and J shed 8 bases, with 11 bases lying between them. The CDR3 is made up of 10 amino acids. DNA of the CDR3: TGTGCCACCAAAATGGAAGGCTACACCTTC. This gives the protein CATKMEGYTF.

A note on this clonotype: A clone one base away is much larger, so this may be a read error. The chain employs TRBV27 and TRBJ1-1; 10 bases align to TRBD1. Trimming took 4 bases from V and 7 from J; bases not matched to a gene: 9. There are 15 residues in the CDR3. Germline CDR1 is MNHEY and CDR2 is SMNVEV (reference sequence). The CDR3 DNA reads TGTGCCAGCAGTTGTCCGGGACAGGGGATAAGTGAAGCTTTCTTT. Translating gives CASSCPGQGISEAFF.

This clonotype was detected only once. A far larger clone differs by one base, so this is likely a read error. The chain carries TRBV6-2 or TRBV6-3 and TRBJ2-5, with 7 positions matching TRBD2. The CDR3 covers 14 residues. V was clipped by 5 bases and J by 7 bases; unmatched bases: 10. The V gene's germline CDR1 is MNHEY and CDR2 SVGEGT. Here the CDR3 DNA reads TGTGCCAGCAGTGGGCGGGGGTGGGGGGGGACCCAGTACTTC. This translates into CASSGRGWGGTQYF.

This clonotype was picked up many times. This rearrangement joins TRBV29-1 to TRBJ2-1; tentatively, D is TRBD1 or TRBD2 (5 bases each). V lost 5 bases, J lost 4 bases, and 15 bases lay in between. The CDR3 covers 14 residues. Per the germline V gene, CDR1 is SQVTM and CDR2 is ANQGSEA. DNA of the CDR3: TGCAGCGTTCCCGGGACCACCGTGTACAATGAGCAGTTCTTC. Protein sequence: CSVPGTTVYNEQFF.

J is TRBJ1-3 and V is TRBV7-9; D is perhaps TRBD1 (5 bases). Germline V gene data show CDR1 as SEHNR and CDR2 as FQNEAQ (reference sequence). Deletions cut 3 bases from V and 0 bases from J, with 9 bases between. The CDR3 is 15 residues long. The CDR3 coding sequence is TGTGCCAGCAGCTTCCACGGGGCCTCTGGAAACACCATATATTTT. Translated, it gives CASSFHGASGNTIYF.

The rearrangement joins TRBV6-2 or TRBV6-3 to TRBJ2-2; 7 nucleotides match TRBD1. The CDR3 runs 19 residues. The germline V gene encodes CDR1 MNHEY and CDR2 SVGEGT. V trimming: 2 bases; J trimming: 1 base; junction bases outside the gene matches: 13. The CDR3 DNA follows: TGTGCCAGCAGTTACCCCAGGGGGAAGCAGGCCCTGAACACCGGGGAGCTGTTTTTT. Protein product: CASSYPRGKQALNTGELFF.

Comment on this clonotype: The CDR3 end shows no conserved phenylalanine or tryptophan, and so a read error is likely. This chain joins TRBV24-1 and TRBJ2-3, with 7 bases matching TRBD1. The germline gives CDR1 KGHDR, CDR2 SFDVKD. The CDR3 totals 15 residues. CDR3 DNA: TGTTCCACCAGTGATCCACAGGGGAGCACAGATACGCAGTATTCT. Its protein is CSTSDPQGSTDTQYS.

A note on this clonotype: One end of the junction varies from germline; a read error may be responsible. This sequence joins TRBV12-5 and TRBJ2-7, with D possibly being TRBD2 (6 bases). The germline gives CDR1 LGHNT, CDR2 FRNRAP. The CDR3 totals 14 residues. This CDR3 reads CASSRLEGLGEQCF. CDR3 in DNA: TGTGCTAGTTCCCGGTTAGAGGGACTCGGCGAGCAGTGCTTC.

This clonotype was seen ten or more times. The chain combines TRBV2 with TRBJ2-7; tentatively, D is TRBD2 (6 bases). V shed 1 base and J shed 4 bases, with 11 bases lying between them. This CDR3 is built from 14 residues. Germline CDR1 SNHLY, CDR2 FYNNEI. The CDR3, as DNA: TGTGCCAGCAGTGAAGGTGGGAGCGGGTACGAGCAGTACTTC. This encodes CASSEGGSGYEQYF.